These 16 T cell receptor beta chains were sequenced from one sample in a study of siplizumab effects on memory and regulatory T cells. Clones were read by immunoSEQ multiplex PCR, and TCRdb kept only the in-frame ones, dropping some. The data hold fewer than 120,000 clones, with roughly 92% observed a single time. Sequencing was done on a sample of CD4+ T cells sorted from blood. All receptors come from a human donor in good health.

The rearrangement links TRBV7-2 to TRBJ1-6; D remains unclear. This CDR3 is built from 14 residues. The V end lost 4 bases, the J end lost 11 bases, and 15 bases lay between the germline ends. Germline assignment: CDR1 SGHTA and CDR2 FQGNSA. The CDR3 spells CASSSLGVVPPLHF. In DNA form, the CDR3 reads TGTGCCAGCAGCTCGCTCGGAGTCGTTCCACCCCTCCACTTT. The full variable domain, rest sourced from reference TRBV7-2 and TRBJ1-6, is GAGVSQSPSNKVTEKGKDVELRCDPISGHTALYWYRQSLGQGLEFLIYFQGNSAPDKSGLPSDRFSAERTGGSVSTLTIQRTQQEDSAVYLCASSSLGVVPPLHFGNGTRLTVT.

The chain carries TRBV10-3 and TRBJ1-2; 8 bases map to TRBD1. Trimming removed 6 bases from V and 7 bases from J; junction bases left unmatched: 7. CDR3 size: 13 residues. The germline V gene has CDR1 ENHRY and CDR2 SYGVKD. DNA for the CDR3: TGTGCCATCAGGCCCAGGGGGCTTGGTGGCTACACCTTC. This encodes CAIRPRGLGGYTF.

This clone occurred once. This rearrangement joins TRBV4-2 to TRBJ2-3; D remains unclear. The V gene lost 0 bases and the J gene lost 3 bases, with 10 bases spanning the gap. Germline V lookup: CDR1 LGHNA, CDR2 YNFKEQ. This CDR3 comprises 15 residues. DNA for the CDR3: TGTGCCAGCAGCCAAGATTCTCTTATTACAGATACGCAGTATTTT. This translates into CASSQDSLITDTQYF.

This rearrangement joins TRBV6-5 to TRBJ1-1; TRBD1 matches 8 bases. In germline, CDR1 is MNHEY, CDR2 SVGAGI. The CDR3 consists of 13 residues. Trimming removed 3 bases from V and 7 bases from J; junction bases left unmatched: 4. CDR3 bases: TGTGCCAGCAGTTATGGACAGGGCCTTGAAGCTTTCTTT. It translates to CASSYGQGLEAFF.

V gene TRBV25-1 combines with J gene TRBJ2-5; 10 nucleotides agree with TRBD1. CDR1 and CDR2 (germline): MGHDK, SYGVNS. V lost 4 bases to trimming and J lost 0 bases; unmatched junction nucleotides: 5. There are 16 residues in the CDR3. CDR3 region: CASSGGTGDYQETQYF. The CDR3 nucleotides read TGTGCCAGCAGTGGAGGGACAGGGGACTACCAAGAGACCCAGTACTTC. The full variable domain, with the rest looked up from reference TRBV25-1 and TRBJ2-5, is EADIYQTPRYLVIGTGKKITLECSQTMGHDKMYWYQQDPGMELHLIHYSYGVNSTEKGDLSSESTVSRIRTEHFPLTLESARPSHTSQYLCASSGGTGDYQETQYFGPGTRLLVL.

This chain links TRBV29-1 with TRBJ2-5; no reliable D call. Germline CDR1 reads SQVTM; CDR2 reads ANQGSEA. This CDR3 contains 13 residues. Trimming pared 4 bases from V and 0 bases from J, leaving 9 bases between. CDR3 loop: CSVGAADQETQYF. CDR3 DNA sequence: TGCAGCGTTGGAGCAGCAGACCAAGAGACCCAGTACTTC.

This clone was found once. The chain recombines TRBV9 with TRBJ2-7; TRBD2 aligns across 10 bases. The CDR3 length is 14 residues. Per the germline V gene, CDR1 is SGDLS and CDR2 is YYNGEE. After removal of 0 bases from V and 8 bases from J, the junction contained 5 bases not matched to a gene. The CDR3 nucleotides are TGTGCCAGCAGCGTAGAGCAGCGGGAGGGGCAGCAGTACTTC. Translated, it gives CASSVEQREGQQYF. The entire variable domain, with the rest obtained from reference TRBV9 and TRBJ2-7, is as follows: DSGVTQTPKHLITATGQRVTLRCSPRSGDLSVYWYQQSLDQGLQFLIQYYNGEERAKGNILERFSAQQFPDLHSELNLSSLELGDSALYFCASSVEQREGQQYFGPGTRLTVT.

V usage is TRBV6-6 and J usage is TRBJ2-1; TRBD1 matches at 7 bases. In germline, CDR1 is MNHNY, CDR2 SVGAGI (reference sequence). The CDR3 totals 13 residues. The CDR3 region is CAIGGLGMYEQFF. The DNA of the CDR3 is TGTGCAATAGGGGGCCTAGGGATGTATGAGCAGTTCTTC.

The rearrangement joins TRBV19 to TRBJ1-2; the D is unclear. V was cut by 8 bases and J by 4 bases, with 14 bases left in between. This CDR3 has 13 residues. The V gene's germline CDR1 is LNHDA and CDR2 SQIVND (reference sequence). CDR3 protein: CASGLGVTYGYTF. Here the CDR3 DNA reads TGTGCCAGTGGCCTCGGGGTCACCTATGGCTACACCTTC.

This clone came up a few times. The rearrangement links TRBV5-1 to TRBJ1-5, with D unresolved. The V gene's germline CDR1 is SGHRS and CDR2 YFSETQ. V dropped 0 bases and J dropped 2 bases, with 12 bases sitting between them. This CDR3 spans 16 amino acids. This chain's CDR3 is CASSLGAGLGNQPQHF. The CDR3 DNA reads TGCGCCAGCAGCTTGGGGGCAGGATTGGGCAATCAGCCCCAGCATTTT.

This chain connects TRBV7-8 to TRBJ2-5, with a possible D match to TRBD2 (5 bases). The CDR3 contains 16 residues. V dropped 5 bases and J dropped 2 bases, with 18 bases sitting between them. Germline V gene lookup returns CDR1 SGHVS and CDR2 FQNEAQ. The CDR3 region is CASSKGREKGQETQYF. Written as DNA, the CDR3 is TGTGCCAGCAGCAAAGGAAGGGAGAAAGGACAAGAGACCCAGTACTTC.

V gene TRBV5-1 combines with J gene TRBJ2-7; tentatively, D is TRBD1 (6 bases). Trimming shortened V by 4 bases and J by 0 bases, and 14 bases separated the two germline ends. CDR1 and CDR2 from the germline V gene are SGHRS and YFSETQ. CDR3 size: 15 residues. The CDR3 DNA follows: TGCGCCAGCAGCAACGGACAGCTGACCTCCTACGAGCAGTACTTC. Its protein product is CASSNGQLTSYEQYF.

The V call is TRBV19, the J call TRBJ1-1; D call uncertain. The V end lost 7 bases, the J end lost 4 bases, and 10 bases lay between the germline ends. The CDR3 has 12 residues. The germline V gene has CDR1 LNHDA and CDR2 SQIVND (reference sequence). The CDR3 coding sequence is TGTGCCAGTAAACAGAGGAGCACTGAAGCTTTCTTT. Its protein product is CASKQRSTEAFF.

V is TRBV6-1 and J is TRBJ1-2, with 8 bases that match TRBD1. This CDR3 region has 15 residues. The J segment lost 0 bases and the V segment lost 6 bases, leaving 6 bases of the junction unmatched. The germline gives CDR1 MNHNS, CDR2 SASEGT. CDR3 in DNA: TGTGCCAGCAGCCCGAGACAGGGGACTAACTATGGCTACACCTTC. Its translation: CASSPRQGTNYGYTF.

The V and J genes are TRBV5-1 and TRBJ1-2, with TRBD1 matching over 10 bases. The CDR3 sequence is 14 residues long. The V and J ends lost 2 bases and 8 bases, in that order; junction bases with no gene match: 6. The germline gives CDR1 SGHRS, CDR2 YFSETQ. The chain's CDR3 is CASSLDRGRDGYTF. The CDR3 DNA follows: TGCGCCAGCAGCTTAGACAGGGGGCGCGACGGCTACACCTTC.

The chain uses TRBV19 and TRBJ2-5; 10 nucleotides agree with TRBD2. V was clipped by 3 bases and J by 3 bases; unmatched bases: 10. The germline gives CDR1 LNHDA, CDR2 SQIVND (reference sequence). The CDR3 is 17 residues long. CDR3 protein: CASSIVQRGGREETQYF. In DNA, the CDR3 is TGTGCCAGTAGTATCGTCCAGCGGGGGGGCCGTGAAGAGACCCAGTACTTC.